This record covers a single T cell receptor beta chain. Its target is not known. These data belong to a study of beta chain features in type 1 diabetes. The wider study: Healthy donors and patients had similar age, gender and cell yields. Study-wide points: Type 1 diabetes patients had TCRB CDR3s that were shorter (moderately but significantly so) in all four CD4+ subsets.

Sorted CD4+ subsets: naive, central memory, regulatory, stem cell-like memory (CD45RO/CCR7/CD25/CD127/CD95/CD27 panel). Investigators reverse transcribed all isolated RNA, so they sequenced expressed TCRB transcripts. Clones were read by immunoSEQ multiplex PCR, and TCRdb kept only the in-frame ones, dropping some. The sample lists about 29,000 clones, roughly 56% occurring once. The length of the CDR3 is 14 residues. V dropped 1 base and J dropped 1 base, with 7 bases sitting between them. Germline V gives CDR1 SGHNT, CDR2 YYREEE (reference sequence). The sample consisted of Tregs from blood. The chain has TRBV5-4 and TRBJ2-3; D not resolved. This TCR derives from a woman aged 18-35 years with type 1 diabetes. The CDR3 region is CASSLRQGTDTQYF. Written as DNA, the CDR3 is TGTGCCAGCAGCTTGAGGCAGGGCACAGATACGCAGTATTTT.